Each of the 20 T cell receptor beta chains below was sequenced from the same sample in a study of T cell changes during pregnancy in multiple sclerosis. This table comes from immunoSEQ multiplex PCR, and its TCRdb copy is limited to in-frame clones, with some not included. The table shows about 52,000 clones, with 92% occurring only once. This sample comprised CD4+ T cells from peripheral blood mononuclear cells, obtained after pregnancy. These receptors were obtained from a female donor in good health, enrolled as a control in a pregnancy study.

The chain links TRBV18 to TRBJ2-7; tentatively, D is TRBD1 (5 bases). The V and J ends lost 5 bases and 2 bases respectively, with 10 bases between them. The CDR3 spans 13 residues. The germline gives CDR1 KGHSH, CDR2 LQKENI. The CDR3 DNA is TGTGCCAGCTCAATGACAGTTACCTACGAGCAGTACTTC. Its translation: CASSMTVTYEQYF.

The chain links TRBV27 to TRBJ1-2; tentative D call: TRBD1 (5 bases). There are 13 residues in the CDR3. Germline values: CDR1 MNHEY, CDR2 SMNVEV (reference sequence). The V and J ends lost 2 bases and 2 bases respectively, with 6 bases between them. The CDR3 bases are TGTGCCAGCAGTTTAAGGGGAAACTATGGCTACACCTTC. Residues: CASSLRGNYGYTF.

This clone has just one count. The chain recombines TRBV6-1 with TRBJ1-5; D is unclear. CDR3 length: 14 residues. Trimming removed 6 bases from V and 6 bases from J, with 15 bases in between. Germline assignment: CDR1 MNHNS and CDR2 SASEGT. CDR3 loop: CASSALTPGQPQHF. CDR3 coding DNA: TGTGCCAGCAGCGCTCTGACCCCAGGTCAGCCCCAGCATTTT.

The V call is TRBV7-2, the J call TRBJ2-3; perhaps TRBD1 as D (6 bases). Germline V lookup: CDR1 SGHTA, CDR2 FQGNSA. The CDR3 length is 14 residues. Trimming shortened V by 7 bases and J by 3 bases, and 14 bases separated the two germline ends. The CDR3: CASTLGGGTDTQYF. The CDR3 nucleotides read TGTGCCAGCACCCTTGGGGGCGGAACAGATACGCAGTATTTT.

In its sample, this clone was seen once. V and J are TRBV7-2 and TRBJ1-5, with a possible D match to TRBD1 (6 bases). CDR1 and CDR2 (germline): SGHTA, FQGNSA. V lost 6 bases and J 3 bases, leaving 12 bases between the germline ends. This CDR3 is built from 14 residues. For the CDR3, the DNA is TGTGCCAGCAGTTTTACAGGGCTCAATCAGCCCCAGCATTTT. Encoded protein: CASSFTGLNQPQHF.

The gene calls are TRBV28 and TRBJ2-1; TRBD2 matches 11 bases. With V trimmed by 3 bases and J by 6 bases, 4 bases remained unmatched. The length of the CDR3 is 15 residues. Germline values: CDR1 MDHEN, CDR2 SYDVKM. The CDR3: CASSFRLAGSNEQFF. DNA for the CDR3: TGTGCCAGCAGTTTTCGACTAGCGGGGAGCAATGAGCAGTTCTTC. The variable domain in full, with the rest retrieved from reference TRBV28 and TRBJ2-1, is DVKVTQSSRYLVKRTGEKVFLECVQDMDHENMFWYRQDPGLGLRLIYFSYDVKMKEKGDIPEGYSVSREKKERFSLILESASTNQTSMYLCASSFRLAGSNEQFFGPGTRLTVL.

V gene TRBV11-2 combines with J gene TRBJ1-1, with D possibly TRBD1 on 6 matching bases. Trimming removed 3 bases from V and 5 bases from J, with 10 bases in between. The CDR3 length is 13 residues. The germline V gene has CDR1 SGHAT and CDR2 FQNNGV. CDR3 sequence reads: CASSLGGATEAFF. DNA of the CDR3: TGTGCCAGCAGCTTGGGGGGGGCTACTGAAGCTTTCTTT.

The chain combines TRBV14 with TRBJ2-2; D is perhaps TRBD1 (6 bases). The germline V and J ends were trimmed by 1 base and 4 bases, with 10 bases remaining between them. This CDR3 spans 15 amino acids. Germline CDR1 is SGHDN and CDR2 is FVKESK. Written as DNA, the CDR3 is TGTGCCAGCAGCCAAGCAGGGGTCACCACCGGGGAGCTGTTTTTT. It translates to CASSQAGVTTGELFF.

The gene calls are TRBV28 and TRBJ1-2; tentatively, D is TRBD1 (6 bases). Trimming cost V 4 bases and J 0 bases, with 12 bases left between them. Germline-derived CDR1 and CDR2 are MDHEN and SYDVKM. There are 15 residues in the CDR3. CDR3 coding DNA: TGTGCCAGCAGTTCTCGCGGGGGCGCTAACTATGGCTACACCTTC. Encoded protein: CASSSRGGANYGYTF.

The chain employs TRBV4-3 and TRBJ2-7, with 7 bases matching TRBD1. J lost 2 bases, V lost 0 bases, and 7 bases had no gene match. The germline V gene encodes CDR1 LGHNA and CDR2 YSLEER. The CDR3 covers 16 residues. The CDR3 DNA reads TGCGCCAGCAGCCAAGAAGGGACAGCCGCAGCCTACGAGCAGTACTTC. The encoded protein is CASSQEGTAAAYEQYF.

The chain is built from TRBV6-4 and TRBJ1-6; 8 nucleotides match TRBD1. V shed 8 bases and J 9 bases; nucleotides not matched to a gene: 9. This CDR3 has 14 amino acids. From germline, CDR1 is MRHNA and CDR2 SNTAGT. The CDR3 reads CASSRTGLSSPLHF. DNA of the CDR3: TGTGCCAGCTCCCGGACAGGGCTGAGTTCACCCCTCCACTTT.

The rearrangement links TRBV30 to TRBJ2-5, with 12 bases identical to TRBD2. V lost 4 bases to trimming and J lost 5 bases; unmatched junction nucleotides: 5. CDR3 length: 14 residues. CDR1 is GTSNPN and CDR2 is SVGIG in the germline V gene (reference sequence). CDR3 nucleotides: TGTGCCTGGACCCTACTAGCGGGGGGCGAGACCCAGTACTTC. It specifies CAWTLLAGGETQYF.

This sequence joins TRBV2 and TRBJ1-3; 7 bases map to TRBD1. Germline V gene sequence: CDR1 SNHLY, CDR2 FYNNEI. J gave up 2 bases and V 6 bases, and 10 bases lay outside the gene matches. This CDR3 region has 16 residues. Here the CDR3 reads CASSRQGPSAGNTIYF. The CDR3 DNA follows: TGTGCCAGCAGCCGACAGGGCCCAAGCGCTGGAAACACCATATATTTT.

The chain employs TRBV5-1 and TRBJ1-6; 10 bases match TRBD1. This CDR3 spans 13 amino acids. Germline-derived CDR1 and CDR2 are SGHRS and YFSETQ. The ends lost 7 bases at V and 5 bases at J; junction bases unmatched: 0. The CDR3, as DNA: TGCGCCAGCGGGACAGGGGATAATTCACCCCTCCACTTT. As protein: CASGTGDNSPLHF.

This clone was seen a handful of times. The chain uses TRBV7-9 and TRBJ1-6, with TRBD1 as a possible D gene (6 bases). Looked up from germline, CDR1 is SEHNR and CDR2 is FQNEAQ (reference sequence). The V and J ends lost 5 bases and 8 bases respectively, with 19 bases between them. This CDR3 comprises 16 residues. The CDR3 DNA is TGTGCCAGCAGCCCACAGGGCCTACCTATTCATTCACCCCTCCACTTT. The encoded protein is CASSPQGLPIHSPLHF.

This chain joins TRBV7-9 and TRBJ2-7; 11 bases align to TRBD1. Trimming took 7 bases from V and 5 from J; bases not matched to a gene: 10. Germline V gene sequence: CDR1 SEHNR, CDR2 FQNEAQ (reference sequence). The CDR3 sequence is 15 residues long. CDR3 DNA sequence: TGTGCCAGCAACCCGCCGGACAGGGGGCAAAACGAGCAGTACTTC. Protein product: CASNPPDRGQNEQYF.

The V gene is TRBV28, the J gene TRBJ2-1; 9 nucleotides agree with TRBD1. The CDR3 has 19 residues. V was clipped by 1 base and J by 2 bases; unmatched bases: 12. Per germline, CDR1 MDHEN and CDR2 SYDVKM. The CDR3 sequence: CASSLLGLGGQGPYNEQFF. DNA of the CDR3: TGTGCCAGCAGTTTATTGGGGCTCGGGGGACAGGGTCCCTACAATGAGCAGTTCTTC.

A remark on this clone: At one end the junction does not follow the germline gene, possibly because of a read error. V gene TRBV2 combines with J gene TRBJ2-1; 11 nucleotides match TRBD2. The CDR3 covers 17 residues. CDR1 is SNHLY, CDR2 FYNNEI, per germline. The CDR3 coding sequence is TGTGCCAGCAGTAAAAACAGACCGGGACTAGCGGACGGAAGTCTGCTCTTC. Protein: CASSKNRPGLADGSLLF.

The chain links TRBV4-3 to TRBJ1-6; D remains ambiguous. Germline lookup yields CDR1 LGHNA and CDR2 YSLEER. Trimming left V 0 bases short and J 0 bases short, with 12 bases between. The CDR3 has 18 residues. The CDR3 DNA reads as TGCGCCAGCAGCCAAGATATGCTAGGGAGCTCCTATAATTCACCCCTCCACTTT. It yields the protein CASSQDMLGSSYNSPLHF.

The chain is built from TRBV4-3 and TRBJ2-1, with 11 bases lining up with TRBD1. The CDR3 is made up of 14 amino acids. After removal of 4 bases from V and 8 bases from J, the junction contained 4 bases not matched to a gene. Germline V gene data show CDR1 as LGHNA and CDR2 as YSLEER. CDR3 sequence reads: CASSLGQGVHEQFF. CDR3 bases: TGCGCCAGCAGCCTGGGACAGGGGGTCCATGAGCAGTTCTTC.